This entry features one TCR beta chain sequence. Its binding antigen is unknown. The sample holds no much larger clone one base away, and base qualities are not on file. In total, 630 or so healthy bone marrow donors made up the cohort. At the time of sampling, every cohort member was nominally healthy, though immune exposures that went unrecorded were likely present. The donor was CMV seropositive and was included in the group of 250 to 350 seropositive cohort members. A peripheral blood sample was collected from each donor, and TCR beta sequencing was performed on peripheral blood mononuclear cells. The Qiagen DNeasy Blood Extraction Kit was used to extract genomic DNA from the blood cell samples. The data are from a study of cytomegalovirus exposure and HLA in healthy donors (dated by TCRdb to about 2017). A note on the overall study: According to an earlier analysis of several hundred of the donors, about 190 million T cells yielded roughly 110 million unique TCR beta sequences and approximately 300 Gb of sequence data. Using immunosequencing, the study profiled T cell repertoires from around 680 subjects and related those repertoires to cytomegalovirus serostatus. About 300 gigabases of sequencing data and tens of millions of unique TCR sequences were included in an early release covering 550 to 650 HLA-typed donors. Genome-wide SNP genotypes for about 65% of the 666 donors were used in a later genetic analysis, which treated that subset as a discovery cohort. The genetic ancestry cluster associated with self-reported Caucasian donors included 81% of the roughly 400 genotyped donors. HLA typing covered class I and class II loci at four-digit resolution. An earlier analysis of a few hundred of the donors applied high-throughput TCR beta sequencing to assess whether each TCR beta V gene segment acted as functional or pseudogenic. Among about 400 genotyped donors of the cohort, an average of approximately 240,000 unique TCR beta nucleotide sequences was sequenced per donor, of which roughly 17% were non-productive. Because of strong linkage in the cohort, five DR-DQ haplotypes were treated as single units for association and clustering. The later analysis used no new phenotypic data to find candidate immune exposures, relying instead on TCR beta sequences and their occurrence across donors. The study aimed to test whether signatures of past pathogen exposure could be identified by cataloging public T cell receptors. All discovery cohort repertoires had been generated using a single sequencing platform. In addition to the first cohort of roughly 700 subjects, a separate validation cohort of some 120 different subjects was used. The study combined high-throughput TCR immunosequencing, statistical association of individual TCRs with disease status, and machine learning to predict cytomegalovirus infection status. In a later analysis, previously published TCR beta repertoires from hundreds of donors were re-analyzed and high-resolution HLA genotyping was added so that TCR occurrence patterns could be studied. Typing coverage varied by locus: 629-630 donors for A, B, C, DRB1 and DQB1; roughly 520 for DQA1; around 610 for DPA1; 450 to 480 for DPB1. Alongside the repertoire data, information on donor age, sex, ethnicity and CMV serostatus was compiled.

Trimming at the junction amounts to 5 bases on V and 3 bases on J, and the germline ends lie 10 bases apart. From a lookup of the germline V gene, CDR1 and CDR2 are MDHEN and SYDVKM. Measured from the cysteine to the phenylalanine, the CDR3 is 13 residues long. CDR3 DNA only is kept here, 39 bases in frame from base 1. The paper as a whole reports these results and caveats: Because counts were too low, about 18 rarely observed V segments, including chromosome 9 orphons, were left out of the earlier analysis of 587 of the donors. Some IMGT-functional V segments, including TRBV6-2 and TRBV6-3, could not be told apart with the 87-base-pair reads, so those segments were excluded. In this cohort, only TCR beta chains were sequenced, and detectable features were limited by the absence of alpha or paired-chain data. Roughly uniform sequencing depth across donors was assumed in presence/absence analyses, although this assumption may not hold. Specific HLA alleles were associated with 15,000 to 20,000 TCR beta sequences at a false discovery rate of 0.05 in a later analysis. In a later genetic analysis, a missense DCLRE1C variant was associated with V-gene and J-gene trimming of TCR beta chains, and the association was replicated in an independent cohort. In vitro tests confirmed that a few of the cytomegalovirus-associated TCR beta chains recognize cytomegalovirus antigens. Across donors, most TCR sequences were observed very rarely, whereas some public TCRs were present in many individuals. In a later analysis, TCR association rates were found to vary across HLA loci, with the most associated TCRs seen for DRB1 alleles and the fewest for HLA-C alleles. According to a later genetic analysis, donors in an Asian-associated ancestry cluster had fewer N-insertions in productive TCRs than the approximately 630-donor mean. In an earlier analysis of several hundred of the donors, most TCR beta V segments were observed in productive rearrangements about 90% or about 30% of the time, broadly matching IMGT annotations. Correlated functional status among segregating V segments might reflect linkage disequilibrium, but an unknown experimental factor could not be ruled out. A total of fewer than 200 TCR beta chains were listed by the study as associated with cytomegalovirus. Because HLA typing was unavailable for some donors at each locus, only the typed subset was used in association tests. Strong co-occurrence of HLA alleles, especially DR and DQ, made assigning TCR associations to individual alleles difficult. A cluster of highly shared sequence variants was judged likely to be a technical artifact of the sequencing pipeline. For the cohort, immune exposure information was limited to CMV serostatus. Compared with equally common non-associated chains, HLA-associated TCR beta chains in a later analysis were more clonally expanded and had lower generation probabilities. Several of the top co-occurrence clusters appeared to be linked to parvovirus B19, influenza, CMV and Epstein-Barr virus, according to a later analysis. Most CMV-associated TCR beta chains appeared to be HLA-restricted in a later analysis, and the HLA associations seemed to be driven largely by CMV exposure. Cytomegalovirus status was reported to be diagnosed by the classifier with high specificity and sensitivity in both the original and validation cohorts. The authors suggested that the approach could potentially be extended to other disease states and immunological phenotypes. A further reported finding was that TCR beta sequences accurately predicted the HLA-A and HLA-B alleles for most subjects in the first cohort.

Library method: the immunoSEQ multiplex PCR assay. A mixture of 60 forward primers for TCR Vbeta segments and 13 reverse primers for TCR Jbeta segments was used in the multiplex PCR. Amplification of the CDR3 region of rearranged TCR beta genes was performed with a multiplex PCR assay on genomic DNA. Amplified TCR beta libraries were sequenced as 87-base-pair reads on the Illumina HiSeq System. Processing in the source paper ran as follows. A later analysis counted tens of millions of unique TCR beta chains across the 550 to 750 repertoires, and some 11 million of these chains were shared by at least two donors. To remove PCR and sequencing errors, raw reads were error-corrected and collapsed into unique sequences using a nearest-neighbor algorithm that merged closely related sequences. To assign V, D and J gene segments, CDR3 sequences were aligned to IMGT reference sequences. For a sequence to be retained, a match of at least six nucleotides was required to both a V gene segment and a J gene segment. A rearrangement was called productive if the CDR3 had no stop codons and remained in frame with V and J, and every other rearrangement was called non-productive. Following IMGT convention, CDR3 was defined as the stretch from the second conserved V-encoded cysteine to the conserved J-encoded phenylalanine. The earlier analysis of 587 of the donors excluded any sequence lacking an unambiguous match to a single V gene segment. In an earlier analysis of 587 of the donors, V segments were called functional above 56.7% productive rearrangements and were called segregating when the between-donor standard deviation exceeded 5%. A statistical classification framework was developed to diagnose cytomegalovirus status using the catalog of TCR beta chain sequences. In a later analysis, TCR nucleotide sequences were compared against IMGT/GENE-DB human TR gene sequences so that V and J genes could be assigned. The TCRdist pipeline was used in a later analysis to assign CDR3 sequences and most-parsimonious VDJ recombination scenarios. In a later analysis, each TCR beta chain was defined by its CDR3 amino acid sequence together with its V-gene family, and reads without a unique V-gene family were excluded. To address suspected cross-contamination and a sequencing artifact, a later analysis removed 450 to 700 highly shared, low-generation-probability nucleotide sequences. For each public chain, a later analysis derived a clonal expansion index from normalized ranks of inferred template counts within each repertoire. In a later analysis, generation probabilities were computed using a VDJ recombination model fitted to out-of-frame rearrangements, and the results were checked against IGoR. In a later analysis, TCR-TCR, TCR-HLA and TCR-CMV co-occurrence was scored with hypergeometric tests, and a repertoire-size bias correction was applied to TCR pairs. False discovery rates were estimated in a later analysis by permuting HLA or CMV assignments 20 times. In a later analysis, co-occurring TCRs were grouped using DBSCAN, with TCRdist sequence similarity added in when clustering inside HLA-allele-positive subsets. Repertoires with fewer than 30,000 or more than 120,000 public chains, plus five repertoires with anomalous nucleotide sharing, were excluded from co-occurrence clustering. This is the immuneACCESS table as TCRdb keeps it, with only in-frame sequences that have V and J called. A part of the clones is gone; compared with another copy, unresolved V genes explain less than half, and the rest is unexplained. That table supplies the V and J calls and clone size; D and trimming were determined from the DNA. The table for this sample lists roughly 200,000 clones; about three quarters of them were counted only once. Approximately 3.7% of the sample rests with the top ten.

This receptor was obtained from a woman in her sixties or seventies in good health and CMV-seropositive. The sequenced material came from PBMCs. The chain is assembled from TRBV28 and TRBJ1-1; the D gene lacks a confident call. The CDR3 sequence is CASSLLGDTEAFF. The DNA reads TGTGCCAGCAGTCTACTCGGTGACACTGAAGCTTTCTTT.